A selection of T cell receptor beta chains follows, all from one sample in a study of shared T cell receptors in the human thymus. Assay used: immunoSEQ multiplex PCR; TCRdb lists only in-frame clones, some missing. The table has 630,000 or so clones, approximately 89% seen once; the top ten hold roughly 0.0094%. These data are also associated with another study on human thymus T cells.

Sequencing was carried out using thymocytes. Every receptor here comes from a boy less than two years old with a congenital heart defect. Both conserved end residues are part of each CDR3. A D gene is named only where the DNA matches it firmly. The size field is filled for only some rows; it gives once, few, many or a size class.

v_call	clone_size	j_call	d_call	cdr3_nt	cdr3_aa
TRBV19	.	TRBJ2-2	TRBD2	TGTGCCAGTATCAAAACGACTAGCGGGGGGGAAGACACGAACACCGGGGAGCTGTTTTTT	CASIKTTSGGEDTNTGELFF
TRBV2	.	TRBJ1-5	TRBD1	TGTGCCAGCAGGCTGGACAGGGGTCACCAGCCCCAGCATTTT	CASRLDRGHQPQHF
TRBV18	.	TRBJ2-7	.	TGTGCCAGCTCACTAGGGACAAACTACGAGCAGTACTTC	CASSLGTNYEQYF
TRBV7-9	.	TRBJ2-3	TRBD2	TGTGCCAGCAGCCCTCCCCAGCGGGGAGGCACAGATACGCAGTATTTT	CASSPPQRGGTDTQYF
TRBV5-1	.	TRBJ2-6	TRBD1	TGCGCCAGCAGCTTGGAACAGGGGTCCCTCTCTGGGGCCAACGTCCTGACTTTC	CASSLEQGSLSGANVLTF
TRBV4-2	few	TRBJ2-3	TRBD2	TGTGCCAGCAGCCAACGCGGGAGGGCCACAGATACGCAGTATTTT	CASSQRGRATDTQYF
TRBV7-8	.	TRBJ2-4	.	TGTGCCAGCAGCTTACTCAGGGGGGTTAGCAACATTCAGTACTTC	CASSLLRGVSNIQYF
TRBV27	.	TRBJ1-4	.	TGTGCCAGCAGTAGAGAGATGACTAGGGAAAAACTGTTTTTT	CASSREMTREKLFF
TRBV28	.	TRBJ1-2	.	TGTGCCAGCAGTTCACCCCCCACCGGGGGCTATGGCTACACCTTC	CASSSPPTGGYGYTF
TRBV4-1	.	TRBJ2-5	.	TGCGCCAGCAGCCTGAGGGTCCAAGAGACCCAGTACTTC	CASSLRVQETQYF
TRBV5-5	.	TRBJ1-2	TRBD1	TGTGCCAGCAGCCCATACTATTCGACAGGGGTCTATGGCTACACCTTC	CASSPYYSTGVYGYTF
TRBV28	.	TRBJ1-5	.	TGTGCCAGCAGTTCGGACTACTACAATCAGCCCCAGCATTTT	CASSSDYYNQPQHF
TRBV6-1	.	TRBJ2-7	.	TGTGCCAGCAGTCAGGGGCAGGGTTTCTACGAGCAGTACTTC	CASSQGQGFYEQYF
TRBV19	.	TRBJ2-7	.	TGTGCCAGTCAACGGGAGACCTCCTCCTACGAGCAGTACTTC	CASQRETSSYEQYF
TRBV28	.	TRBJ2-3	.	TGTGCCAGCACTCAGGGACATAGCACAGATACGCAGTATTTT	CASTQGHSTDTQYF
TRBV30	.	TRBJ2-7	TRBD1	TGTGCCTGGATCCCTCGTGAAGGACAGGGAGAAAAGGGTTCCTACGAGCAGTACTTC	CAWIPREGQGEKGSYEQYF
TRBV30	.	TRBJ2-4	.	TGTGCCTGGAGTCCCCTAGGCGGCGAAACCTTAGCCAAAAACATTCAGTACTTC	CAWSPLGGETLAKNIQYF
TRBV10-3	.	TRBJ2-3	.	TGTGCCATCAGTGAGCGCCAGAGCACAGATACGCAGTATTTT	CAISERQSTDTQYF
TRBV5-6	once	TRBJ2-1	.	TGTGCCAGCAGCTTTCTTGTACAGGGAAAGTTGGGTGAGCAGTTCTTC	CASSFLVQGKLGEQFF
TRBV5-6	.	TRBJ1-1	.	TGTGCCAGCAGCTTATTTATGGGAGGAGGGAGCACTGAAGCTTTCTTT	CASSLFMGGGSTEAFF
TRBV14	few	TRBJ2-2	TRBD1	TGTGCCAGCAGCCAAGGTGATATCGGGACAGAATACACCGGGGAGCTGTTTTTT	CASSQGDIGTEYTGELFF
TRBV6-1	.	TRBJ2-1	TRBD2	TGTGCCAGCAGTGAAAGAGGAGCGGGGGGGGGCCAAAGGCCCTACAATGAGCAGTTCTTC	CASSERGAGGGQRPYNEQFF
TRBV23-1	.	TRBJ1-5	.	TGCGCCAGCAGTCACACCCCGGGGGTGACAGTGTCCAATCAGCCCCAGCATTTT	CASSHTPGVTVSNQPQHF
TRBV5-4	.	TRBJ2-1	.	TGTGCCAGCAGCTTACGGTCAGGGGTTTACAATGAGCAGTTCTTC	CASSLRSGVYNEQFF
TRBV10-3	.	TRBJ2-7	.	TGTGCCATCCTGGGGCAGGCCGCATCCTACGAGCAGTACTTC	CAILGQAASYEQYF
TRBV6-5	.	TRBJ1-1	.	TGTGCCAGCAGTTACTCGAACAGGATGAACACTGAAGCTTTCTTT	CASSYSNRMNTEAFF
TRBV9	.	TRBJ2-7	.	TGTGCCAGCAGCGTAGAGGTGGGAGGCTCCTACGAGCAGTACTTC	CASSVEVGGSYEQYF
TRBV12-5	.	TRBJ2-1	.	TGTGCTAGTGGTTCCCCGGGACATGGTGTCAATGAGCAGTTCTTC	CASGSPGHGVNEQFF
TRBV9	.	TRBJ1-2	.	TGTGCCAGCAGCGCTGAAAGGACAAGTCGGATCTATGGCTACACCTTC	CASSAERTSRIYGYTF